Listed here is a single T cell receptor (beta chain). Original data processing: Amplification from reference gene primers served as the basis for estimated nucleated cell counts. This table comes from immunoSEQ multiplex PCR, and its TCRdb copy is limited to in-frame clones, with some not included. The V and J calls and clone size were taken over from that table, and D and trimming were inferred from the DNA. The sample carries 50,000 to 75,000 clones, over 90% recorded once. The data were obtained in a study of blood T cell repertoires in COVID-19. About the study: The samples span acute and convalescent COVID-19 from the United States, Italy and Spain. T cells, B-cell-depleted T cells, or PBMCs supplied cDNA or gDNA.

The clonotype was recovered from a man in his fifties with active COVID-19. Sequences were obtained from peripheral blood.

CDR3 bases: TGTGCCAGCAGCTTATCCAGGGATCGCAATCAGCCCCAGCATTTT. Residues: CASSLSRDRNQPQHF. The genes are TRBV7-8 and TRBJ1-5, with a possible D match to TRBD1 (5 bases). Germline V gene data show CDR1 as SGHVS and CDR2 as FQNEAQ. This CDR3 is 15 amino acids long. The ends were cut back, 2 bases at V and 2 bases at J, with 10 bases in the middle.